Following are 18 T cell receptor beta chains from one sample sequenced in a study of blood T cells in healthy people across ages. Sample-barcoded 5' priming and a J-beta primer mix drove a second PCR of about 7 to 11 cycles. MiXCR, run by TCRdb on the 5' RACE reads, gives a single entry per CDR3 protein. The table shows over a million distinct CDR3 sequences, with approximately 26% occurring only once. The same specimen was also included in a second study, on T cells of mothers and their children.

The specimen sequenced was blood. The receptor source for this set is a girl aged 2 to 9 in good health.

There are a few counts of this clonotype. The chain has TRBV4-1 and TRBJ2-1, with 12 bases aligning to TRBD2. Germline CDR1 and CDR2: MGHRA and YSYEKL. The CDR3 sequence is 15 residues long. V lost 6 bases and J lost 9; bases outside the gene matches: 9. The CDR3, as DNA: TGCGCCAGCAGGCCAAGACTAGCGGGAGACTCTGAGCAGTTCTTC. Its translation is CASRPRLAGDSEQFF.

This chain connects TRBV15 to TRBJ2-2, with no clear D. Germline CDR1 LNHNV, CDR2 YYDKDF (reference sequence). The CDR3 has 14 residues. V dropped 2 bases and J dropped 6 bases, with 10 bases sitting between them. The CDR3 region is CATSRPPRSGELFF. The CDR3 bases are TGTGCCACCAGCAGACCCCCCCGGTCCGGGGAGCTGTTTTTT.

This clonotype occurred a few times. The V call is TRBV12-5, the J call TRBJ1-5; D might be TRBD1 (5 bases). CDR3 length: 17 amino acids. V was pared by 0 bases and J by 1 base, with 13 bases between. Germline CDR1 LGHNT, CDR2 FRNRAP. CDR3: CASGLVLAGSSNQPQHF. CDR3 nucleotides: TGTGCTAGTGGTTTGGTACTGGCAGGGAGCAGCAATCAGCCCCAGCATTTT.

This clonotype was seen a few times. V usage is TRBV7-2 and J usage is TRBJ1-5, with 12 bases lining up with TRBD1. CDR3 length: 15 amino acids. Germline CDR1 SGHTA, CDR2 FQGNSA. V shed 5 bases and J 6 bases; nucleotides not matched to a gene: 5. CDR3 in DNA: TGTGCCAGCAGCCGGGACAGGGGGCCTGGTCAGCCCCAGCATTTT. Translated, it gives CASSRDRGPGQPQHF.

This rearrangement joins TRBV5-1 to TRBJ2-5, with 7 bases fitting TRBD1. Losses at the gene ends were 4 bases for V and 2 bases for J; bases not matched to a gene: 17. The germline V gene encodes CDR1 SGHRS and CDR2 YFSETQ. This CDR3 region has 18 residues. CDR3 DNA sequence: TGCGCCAGCAGCCCGTACCCTACAGGGGAAGATCTACAAGAGACCCAGTACTTC. Translation: CASSPYPTGEDLQETQYF.

The chain recombines TRBV3-1 with TRBJ2-6; unclear D gene. Germline loops: CDR1 LGHDT, CDR2 YNNKEL (reference sequence). Trimming cost V 1 base and J 0 bases, with 13 bases left between them. The CDR3 spans 18 residues. CDR3 nucleotides: TGTGCCAGCAGCCAAGTAACCCCCTGGGACTCTGGGGCCAACGTCCTGACTTTC. As protein: CASSQVTPWDSGANVLTF.

Turning to this clonotype: The conserved final phenylalanine or tryptophan is absent from the CDR3, which likely points to a read error. The DNA is left out, because the CDR3 cannot be placed on it with certainty; the CDR3 is given as TCRdb lists it. The chain's CDR3 is CSARHPYYGHTEAFL. V and J are TRBV20-1 and TRBJ1-1. CDR1 DFQATT and CDR2 SNEGSKA come from the germline V gene (reference sequence). The CDR3 is 15 amino acids long, termini counted.

This clonotype has just a few counts. The chain combines TRBV28 with TRBJ2-4, with 15 bases that match TRBD2. This CDR3 has 19 amino acids. Germline V lookup: CDR1 MDHEN, CDR2 SYDVKM. With V trimmed by 1 base and J by 1 base, 5 bases remained unmatched. CDR3: CASSLSGLAGGWAKNIQYF. The CDR3 DNA reads as TGTGCCAGCAGTTTATCGGGACTAGCGGGAGGTTGGGCCAAAAACATTCAGTACTTC.

The chain has TRBV9 and TRBJ2-2; no definite D call. The germline V and J ends were trimmed by 3 bases and 5 bases, with 5 bases remaining between them. The CDR3 spans 12 residues. The germline CDR1 and CDR2 sequences are SGDLS and YYNGEE. CDR3 loop: CASSGPTGELFF. DNA for the CDR3: TGTGCCAGCAGCGGGCCGACCGGGGAGCTGTTTTTT. Full variable domain (remainder filled in from reference TRBV9 and TRBJ2-2): DSGVTQTPKHLITATGQRVTLRCSPRSGDLSVYWYQQSLDQGLQFLIQYYNGEERAKGNILERFSAQQFPDLHSELNLSSLELGDSALYFCASSGPTGELFFGEGSRLTVL.

This clonotype was seen a few times. The rearrangement joins TRBV7-2 to TRBJ2-3; 8 nucleotides line up with TRBD2. This CDR3 region has 12 residues. J was trimmed by 4 bases and V by 7 bases; bases with no gene match: 1. Germline assignment: CDR1 SGHTA and CDR2 FQGNSA. The CDR3 DNA follows: TGTGCCAGCACGGGGGGGGCAGATACGCAGTATTTT. The encoded protein is CASTGGADTQYF. Complete variable domain (other parts from reference TRBV7-2 and TRBJ2-3): GAGVSQSPSNKVTEKGKDVELRCDPISGHTALYWYRQSLGQGLEFLIYFQGNSAPDKSGLPSDRFSAERTGGSVSTLTIQRTQQEDSAVYLCASTGGADTQYFGPGTRLTVL.

This chain connects TRBV2 to TRBJ1-1, with D unresolved. V dropped 7 bases and J dropped 1 base, with 7 bases sitting between them. This CDR3 region has 12 residues. Germline CDR1 and CDR2: SNHLY and FYNNEI. CDR3 coding DNA: TGTGCCAGCATCCACGGGAACACTGAAGCTTTCTTT. Amino acids: CASIHGNTEAFF.

The DNA for the CDR3 is TGCAGCGTCCGCAGGGGAAGCGTGGCCAATGAGCAGTTCTTC. It yields the protein CSVRRGSVANEQFF. V and J are TRBV29-1 and TRBJ2-5; possible D gene TRBD1, 6 bases. The J call could be wrong; TRBJ2-1 is a better fit for the DNA end. Germline V gene sequence: CDR1 SQVTM, CDR2 ANQGSEA. There are 14 residues in the CDR3.

The chain couples TRBV6-6 to TRBJ1-4; D gene ambiguous. The V end lost 2 bases, the J end lost 8 bases, and 12 bases lay between the germline ends. The CDR3 has 14 residues. Germline assignment: CDR1 MNHNY and CDR2 SVGAGI (reference sequence). The CDR3 coding sequence is TGTGCCAGCAGTTACGGCCACCCTTTGGAAAAACTGTTTTTT. Its translation is CASSYGHPLEKLFF.

This clonotype was counted a few times. The J gene is TRBJ1-4, the V gene TRBV27; D uncertain. Trimming took off 5 bases at V and 6 bases at J, with 10 bases between the two ends. This CDR3 region has 13 residues. Germline CDR1 and CDR2: MNHEY and SMNVEV (reference sequence). CDR3 sequence: CASSLQPHEKLFF. CDR3 DNA: TGTGCCAGCAGTCTCCAACCGCATGAAAAACTGTTTTTT.

The chain recombines TRBV4-3 with TRBJ2-7; the D is unclear. Germline V gene sequence: CDR1 LGHNA, CDR2 YSLEER. This CDR3 spans 15 amino acids. V was pared by 1 base and J by 3 bases, with 13 bases between. CDR3 amino acids: CASSQVLGTHYEQYF. CDR3 bases: TGCGCCAGCAGCCAAGTTTTGGGCACTCACTACGAGCAGTACTTC.

The V gene is TRBV12-3 or TRBV12-4, the J gene TRBJ2-5, with D perhaps being TRBD1 or TRBD2 (5 bases each). The CDR3 length is 13 residues. Trimming removed 6 bases from V and 4 bases from J, with 12 bases in between. CDR3 nucleotides: TGTGCCAGCAGGGGGGACCGCCCAGAGACCCAGTACTTC. Amino acids: CASRGDRPETQYF.

In its sample, this clonotype was seen a few times. This chain uses TRBV5-8 with TRBJ2-3, with TRBD1 as a possible D gene (6 bases). Germline V gene sequence: CDR1 SGHTS, CDR2 YDEGEE. V gave up 4 bases and J gave up 1 base, with 22 bases separating them. The CDR3 contains 18 residues. DNA for the CDR3: TGTGCCAGCAGCCCAGTGCCAGGGGACCTCCGGGGCACAGATACGCAGTATTTT. Its translation is CASSPVPGDLRGTDTQYF.

This chain joins TRBV29-1 and TRBJ2-7; maybe TRBD2 (5 bases). This CDR3 has 13 amino acids. Per the germline V gene, CDR1 is SQVTM and CDR2 is ANQGSEA. The V end was cut by 6 bases, the J end by 1 base, with 13 bases between. In DNA, the CDR3 is TGCAGCGTCCACCAAGCGGATTCCTACGAGCAGTACTTC. It is translated as CSVHQADSYEQYF.